The 15 T cell receptor beta chains in this list originate from one sample, sequenced in a study of shared clonotypes between healthy human individuals. Some clones are missing from TCRdb's copy, which holds only in-frame ones; the method was immunoSEQ multiplex PCR. This table has some 530,000 clones, roughly 80% appearing once. Sequencing input: PBMCs. The source is a woman in her forties in good health. Some clones in this sample may be carry-over from other donors' samples.

The DNA for the CDR3 is TGTGCCAGCAGCTCCGGGACCTTCACCGGGGAGCTGTTTTTT. Protein product: CASSSGTFTGELFF. The rearrangement uses TRBV11-3 and TRBJ2-2, with D perhaps given as TRBD1 or TRBD2 (5 bases each). Per the germline V gene, CDR1 is SGHNT and CDR2 is YENEEA. The length of the CDR3 is 14 residues. V lost 4 bases, J lost 4 bases, and 10 bases lay in between.

The table lists this clone with a count of one. This chain uses TRBV11-2 with TRBJ2-5; 9 positions agree with TRBD1. The CDR3 totals 15 residues. The junction had 9 bases not matched to a gene; V was cut back by 5 bases and J by 5 bases. Germline loops: CDR1 SGHAT, CDR2 FQNNGV. Written as DNA, the CDR3 is TGTGCCAGCAGCCAAAACAGGGGGCTGAGGGAGACCCAGTACTTC. This codes for CASSQNRGLRETQYF. The entire variable domain, with the rest obtained from reference TRBV11-2 and TRBJ2-5, is as follows: EAGVAQSPRYKIIEKRQSVAFWCNPISGHATLYWYQQILGQGPKLLIQFQNNGVVDDSQLPKDRFSAERLKGVDSTLKIQPAKLEDSAVYLCASSQNRGLRETQYFGPGTRLLVL.

This rearrangement joins TRBV7-2 to TRBJ1-2; 10 bases fit TRBD1. The CDR3 is 16 amino acids. Germline CDR1 SGHTA, CDR2 FQGNSA. Trimming took 0 bases from V and 2 from J; bases not matched to a gene: 3. CDR3 nucleotides: TGTGCCAGCAGCTTAGCGTGGGGACAGGGGAACTATGGCTACACCTTC. As protein: CASSLAWGQGNYGYTF.

About this clone itself: A far larger clone differs by one base, so this is likely a read error. Additional DNA sequences in this sample encode the identical CDR3. The rearrangement joins TRBV2 to TRBJ2-2; TRBD1 matches at 10 bases. Losses at the gene ends were 8 bases for V and 4 bases for J; bases not matched to a gene: 10. The V gene's germline CDR1 is SNHLY and CDR2 FYNNEI. CDR3 length: 16 amino acids. DNA for the CDR3: TGTGCCAGCTCAGGGACAGGGGTCGGTCTCACCGGGGAGCTGTTTTTT. This codes for CASSGTGVGLTGELFF. The variable domain in full, with the rest retrieved from reference TRBV2 and TRBJ2-2, is EPEVTQTPSHQVTQMGQEVILRCVPISNHLYFYWYRQILGQKVEFLVSFYNNEISEKSEIFDDQFSVERPDGSNFTLKIRSTKLEDSAMYFCASSGTGVGLTGELFFGEGSRLTVL.

This chain joins TRBV7-9 and TRBJ2-3, with 7 bases matching TRBD2. This CDR3 region has 17 residues. The V segment lost 4 bases and the J segment 8 bases; nucleotides outside the gene matches: 18. Germline V gives CDR1 SEHNR, CDR2 FQNEAQ (reference sequence). The CDR3 DNA is TGTGCCAGCAGCTCCCGCCGGGGAGGGGCGGTTAGTGGTACGCAGTATTTT. This sequence encodes CASSSRRGGAVSGTQYF.

V usage is TRBV2 and J usage is TRBJ2-2; perhaps TRBD1 as D (6 bases). The V and J ends lost 6 bases and 8 bases respectively, with 16 bases between them. Germline CDR1 reads SNHLY; CDR2 reads FYNNEI. This CDR3 spans 14 amino acids. This chain's CDR3 is CASSPRGEGGELFF. The CDR3 nucleotides read TGTGCCAGCAGCCCCAGGGGAGAAGGAGGGGAGCTGTTTTTT.

This rearrangement joins TRBV7-9 to TRBJ2-7, with D possibly matching TRBD1 (6 bases). The V end lost 2 bases, the J end lost 4 bases, and 12 bases lay between the germline ends. Germline V gene sequence: CDR1 SEHNR, CDR2 FQNEAQ (reference sequence). This CDR3 spans 14 amino acids. This CDR3 reads CASSLYLGTYEQYF. The CDR3 nucleotides read TGTGCCAGCAGCTTATATCTCGGGACATACGAGCAGTACTTC.

This clone came up once. The chain is built from TRBV6-5 and TRBJ1-5; TRBD1 aligns across 9 bases. Germline V gene sequence: CDR1 MNHEY, CDR2 SVGAGI. The junction had 7 bases not matched to a gene; V was cut back by 6 bases and J by 4 bases. The CDR3 length is 15 residues. Written as DNA, the CDR3 is TGTGCCAGCAGACCTTGGACAGGGGATAATCAGCCCCAGCATTTT. Translating gives CASRPWTGDNQPQHF.

The table lists this clone with a few counts. A far larger clone is one nucleotide away, so this likely arose from a read error. V gene TRBV30 combines with J gene TRBJ1-5; D gene uncertain. The CDR3 extends over 13 amino acids. From germline, CDR1 is GTSNPN and CDR2 SVGIG (reference sequence). Trimming took off 0 bases at V and 7 bases at J, with 10 bases between the two ends. The CDR3 bases are TGTGCCTGGAGTGTACTTGGGTACCAGCCCCAGCATTTT. Amino acid sequence: CAWSVLGYQPQHF.

There are a few counts of this clone. This same CDR3 is encoded by further DNA sequences in the sample. This sequence joins TRBV28 and TRBJ2-5; 10 nucleotides match TRBD1. The closer fit of TRBJ2-7 to the DNA end suggests the J call may be wrong. This CDR3 spans 14 amino acids. Looked up from germline, CDR1 is MDHEN and CDR2 is SYDVKM. The CDR3 DNA reads TGTGCCAGCAGTATACGACAGGGGGCCCGCGAGCAGTACTTC. Its protein is CASSIRQGAREQYF.

V is TRBV5-4 and J is TRBJ1-1; tentatively, D is TRBD1 (5 bases). V was shortened by 0 bases and J by 3 bases, with 9 bases between the two germline ends. CDR3 size: 14 residues. The germline gives CDR1 SGHNT, CDR2 YYREEE (reference sequence). CDR3 sequence (DNA): TGTGCCAGCAGCTTGGATGGGGGAGACACTGAAGCTTTCTTT. This sequence encodes CASSLDGGDTEAFF. Supplemented by reference TRBV5-4 and TRBJ1-1, the full variable domain reads ETGVTQSPTHLIKTRGQQVTLRCSSQSGHNTVSWYQQALGQGPQFIFQYYREEENGRGNFPPRFSGLQFPNYSSELNVNALELDDSALYLCASSLDGGDTEAFFGQGTRLTVV.

This rearrangement joins TRBV10-3 to TRBJ2-1; 11 nucleotides agree with TRBD2. The CDR3 contains 16 residues. Looked up from germline, CDR1 is ENHRY and CDR2 is SYGVKD. After removal of 0 bases from V and 2 bases from J, the junction contained 0 bases not matched to a gene. The CDR3 sequence: CAISESSGRAYNEQFF. DNA for the CDR3: TGTGCCATCAGTGAGTCTAGCGGGAGGGCCTACAATGAGCAGTTCTTC.

The gene calls are TRBV19 and TRBJ1-5; 8 positions agree with TRBD1. The CDR3 runs to 15 residues. CDR1 and CDR2 (germline): LNHDA, SQIVND (reference sequence). The V and J ends lost 6 bases and 6 bases, in that order; junction bases with no gene match: 10. The CDR3 region has the DNA TGTGCCAGTAGACCGACAGGGGAGGGCGGTCAGCCCCAGCATTTT. This encodes CASRPTGEGGQPQHF.

Note on this clone: A read error may be the cause here, since a much bigger clone is one base away. The chain has TRBV4-2 and TRBJ2-1; D is perhaps TRBD2 (6 bases). This CDR3 has 16 amino acids. The germline V gene has CDR1 LGHNA and CDR2 YNFKEQ. CDR3 in amino acids: CASSKDPTSGYNEQFF. The CDR3 DNA reads TGTGCCAGCAGCAAAGATCCGACTAGTGGCTACAATGAGCAGTTCTTC.

The V and J genes are TRBV25-1 and TRBJ2-1; TRBD2 matches 7 bases. With 2 bases clipped from V and 4 bases from J, the junction kept 5 bases outside the gene matches. The CDR3 contains 15 residues. CDR1 MGHDK and CDR2 SYGVNS come from the germline V gene. The chain's CDR3 is CASSEGGTKYNEQFF. CDR3 coding DNA: TGTGCCAGCAGTGAAGGGGGGACTAAATACAATGAGCAGTTCTTC.